The T cell receptor beta chain described here comes from a study of vaccination and CD4 T cells after COVID-19. Looking at the study overall: Overlapping spike peptides of SARS-CoV-2, HCoV-NL63, HCoV-OC43 and HCoV-229E stimulated the cells.

For this clonotype: Its antigen is not known.

The time point is: late sampling 161 to 241 days after vaccination in a few convalescent patients. Treatment reported: approximately 9-day PBMC culture with coronavirus spike peptide pools or control peptides (ViraFEST assay). Sequencing of DNA taken from cultured CD4+ T cells relied on the Oncomine TCR Beta short-read assay. Each CDR3 protein is one row after TCRdb ran MiXCR on the PCR reads. Among approximately 22,000 distinct CDR3 sequences listed, less than 40% were seen once. Sequenced here: CD4+ T cells from blood, cultured in vitro, sampled about 7 months after SARS-CoV-2 vaccination. The TCR originated in a human donor who had recovered from COVID-19.

The CDR3 loop is CASSNGPGNIQYF. CDR3 sequence (DNA): TGTGCCAGCAGTAACGGTCCTGGAAACATTCAGTACTTC. The chain combines TRBV6-1 with TRBJ2-4; D is ambiguous. The CDR3 has 13 amino acids. The V gene lost 5 bases and the J gene lost 6 bases, with 11 bases spanning the gap. Germline V gene data show CDR1 as MNHNS and CDR2 as SASEGT.